This record looks at one TCR beta chain sequence and its context. What antigen it recognizes has not been identified. Base qualities were left out, and no much larger clone turns up one base away. This sample is part of a study of control samples from healthy donors and cancer patients (TCRdb year 2020). Libraries were made using the immunoSEQ multiplex PCR assay. Held by TCRdb, this immuneACCESS table contains in-frame sequences only and omits some clones. Under half of the omission traces to an unresolved V gene where checked; the cause of the rest is unknown. This sample comprises roughly 370,000 clones, 90% of them detected only once. The ten largest clonotypes hold approximately 6.3% of the sample. Its CDR3 holds 14 amino acids, cysteine through phenylalanine. The DNA shown is the 42-base CDR3, in frame from base 1. As encoded in the germline V gene (reference sequence), CDR1 is GTSNPN while CDR2 is SVGIG. Trimming costs V 3 bases and J 6 bases, and their ends lie 14 bases apart.

The rearrangement joined TRBV30 to TRBJ2-2; the D gene cannot be resolved beyond TRBD1 or TRBD2, each matching 5 bases. The sequencing input was PBMCs. The sequence came from a man aged 40-55 years with head and neck cancer. The DNA sequence follows: TGTGCCTGGAGCCCTCCTCAGGGACCCGGGGAGCTGTTTTTT. It codes for CAWSPPQGPGELFF.